One sample yielded the 17 T cell receptor beta chains listed below, sequenced in a study of blood T cell repertoires in COVID-19. Some clones are missing from TCRdb's copy, which holds only in-frame ones; the method was immunoSEQ multiplex PCR. The sample yields fewer than 200,000 clones, around 80% seen once. Input material: PBMCs or T cells enriched from blood (not recorded which). These receptors all come from a man in his forties or fifties who had recovered from COVID-19.

This clone was recorded only once. The chain carries TRBV9 and TRBJ1-4; D is undetermined. The germline V gene encodes CDR1 SGDLS and CDR2 YYNGEE. The CDR3 extends over 15 amino acids. V lost 3 bases and J lost 2, with 11 bases in between. CDR3 protein: CASSEDIGTNEKLFF. As DNA, the CDR3 is TGTGCCAGCAGCGAAGACATTGGCACTAATGAAAAACTGTTTTTT.

The count of this clone is one. The chain couples TRBV18 to TRBJ2-1; possible D gene TRBD1, 6 bases. From germline, CDR1 is KGHSH and CDR2 LQKENI. V gave up 10 bases and J gave up 7 bases, with 17 bases separating them. This CDR3 region has 13 residues. The CDR3 protein is CATEKTGQNEQFF. Here the CDR3 DNA reads TGTGCCACCGAGAAAACAGGGCAGAATGAGCAGTTCTTC.

This clone was observed a single time. This rearrangement joins TRBV6-5 to TRBJ1-6; D possibly corresponds to TRBD1 (5 bases). The CDR3 has 15 residues. V dropped 2 bases and J dropped 9 bases, with 14 bases sitting between them. Germline V gene lookup returns CDR1 MNHEY and CDR2 SVGAGI. DNA for the CDR3: TGTGCCAGCAGTTACCAGTGGAGGGGATTTTCACCCCTCCACTTT. Its translation is CASSYQWRGFSPLHF.

The rearrangement uses TRBV5-4 and TRBJ2-7; TRBD2 matches 13 bases. CDR1 is SGHNT and CDR2 is YYREEE in the germline V gene (reference sequence). V lost 3 bases, J lost 3 bases, and 3 bases stayed unmatched. The CDR3 consists of 15 residues. The CDR3 region has the DNA TGTGCCAGCAGCTCGGGACTAGCGGGGAGCTACGAGCAGTACTTC. Translation: CASSSGLAGSYEQYF.

The chain combines TRBV3-1 (or the pseudogene TRBV3-2) with TRBJ2-7, with D possibly matching TRBD2 (6 bases). The CDR3 consists of 14 residues. In germline, CDR1 is LGHDT, CDR2 YNNKEL (reference sequence). V lost 0 bases and J lost 3, with 9 bases in between. CDR3 sequence: CASSQDPGGYEQYF. Written as DNA, the CDR3 is TGTGCCAGCAGCCAAGATCCCGGGGGCTACGAGCAGTACTTC.

The chain carries TRBV3-1 (or the pseudogene TRBV3-2) and TRBJ2-7; 7 bases match TRBD2. CDR3 size: 14 residues. Germline loops: CDR1 LGHDT, CDR2 YNNKEL (reference sequence). V was clipped by 4 bases and J by 2 bases; unmatched bases: 5. The CDR3 is CASSLGLVPYEQYF. CDR3 DNA sequence: TGTGCCAGCAGCCTAGGACTAGTGCCCTACGAGCAGTACTTC.

V is TRBV5-1 and J is TRBJ2-7; D gene ambiguous. Trimming shortened V by 0 bases and J by 3 bases, and 13 bases separated the two germline ends. Germline-derived CDR1 and CDR2 are SGHRS and YFSETQ. This CDR3 has 15 amino acids. CDR3 residues: CASSLAAGRIYEQYF. CDR3 bases: TGCGCCAGCAGCTTGGCCGCTGGCAGAATCTACGAGCAGTACTTC.

The rearrangement links TRBV9 to TRBJ2-1; 12 nucleotides line up with TRBD2. J gave up 8 bases and V 4 bases, and 7 bases lay outside the gene matches. Germline lookup yields CDR1 SGDLS and CDR2 YYNGEE. CDR3 length: 15 amino acids. The CDR3: CASSLGLAGSYEQFF. In nucleotides, the CDR3 is TGTGCCAGCAGCCTTGGACTAGCGGGGTCGTATGAGCAGTTCTTC.

The CDR3 DNA is TGTGCCAGCAGTGAAAATGGGGCCTTCGGGGGCTACACCTTC. As protein: CASSENGAFGGYTF. The J gene is TRBJ1-2, the V gene TRBV27, with D possibly being TRBD1 (5 bases). V lost 5 bases and J lost 8, with 18 bases in between. This CDR3 region has 14 residues. Germline V CDR1 and CDR2: MNHEY, SMNVEV (reference sequence).

The V and J genes are TRBV7-2 and TRBJ2-7, with TRBD1 matching over 7 bases. The ends lost 4 bases at V and 0 bases at J; junction bases unmatched: 6. The CDR3 has 15 amino acids. The germline V gene encodes CDR1 SGHTA and CDR2 FQGNSA. CDR3 amino acids: CASSSVTGSSYEQYF. In nucleotides, the CDR3 is TGTGCCAGCAGCTCCGTGACAGGGAGCTCCTACGAGCAGTACTTC.

The chain combines TRBV25-1 with TRBJ2-2; perhaps TRBD1 as D (6 bases). The V gene lost 6 bases and the J gene lost 0 bases, with 14 bases spanning the gap. CDR3 length equals 16 residues. Germline CDR1 and CDR2: MGHDK and SYGVNS. CDR3 residues: CASSPQGLPNTGELFF. In DNA form, the CDR3 reads TGTGCCAGCAGCCCCCAGGGGCTACCGAACACCGGGGAGCTGTTTTTT. The whole variable domain, remainder taken from reference TRBV25-1 and TRBJ2-2, is EADIYQTPRYLVIGTGKKITLECSQTMGHDKMYWYQQDPGMELHLIHYSYGVNSTEKGDLSSESTVSRIRTEHFPLTLESARPSHTSQYLCASSPQGLPNTGELFFGEGSRLTVL.

The chain couples TRBV19 to TRBJ1-1, with 10 bases matching TRBD1. Trimming cost V 6 bases and J 4 bases; bases outside gene matches: 2. The CDR3 has 13 residues. CDR1 and CDR2 from the germline V gene are LNHDA and SQIVND (reference sequence). Written as DNA, the CDR3 is TGTGCCAGTAGGGGACAGGGGAGCACTGAAGCTTTCTTT. It is translated as CASRGQGSTEAFF. Supplemented by reference TRBV19 and TRBJ1-1, the full variable domain reads DGGITQSPKYLFRKEGQNVTLSCEQNLNHDAMYWYRQDPGQGLRLIYYSQIVNDFQKGDIAEGYSVSREKKESFPLTVTSAQKNPTAFYLCASRGQGSTEAFFGQGTRLTVV.

The chain combines TRBV4-3 with TRBJ2-3; D might be TRBD2 (6 bases). The CDR3 has 17 residues. The germline CDR1 and CDR2 sequences are LGHNA and YSLEER. Trimming left V 0 bases short and J 0 bases short, with 13 bases between. CDR3 coding DNA: TGCGCCAGCAGCCAAGATAGGAAGGGGACTAGCACAGATACGCAGTATTTT. Its translation is CASSQDRKGTSTDTQYF.

V gene TRBV14 combines with J gene TRBJ1-2; unclear D gene. CDR1 and CDR2 (germline): SGHDN, FVKESK. V dropped 4 bases and J dropped 4 bases, with 10 bases sitting between them. The CDR3 totals 13 residues. CDR3 nucleotides: TGTGCCAGCAGCCCCGGGATTTCCTATGGCTACACCTTC. This translates into CASSPGISYGYTF.

V and J are TRBV5-4 and TRBJ1-3; 7 bases align to TRBD1. V was pared by 0 bases and J by 0 bases, with 0 bases of the junction left unmatched. Per the germline V gene, CDR1 is SGHNT and CDR2 is YYREEE (reference sequence). The length of the CDR3 is 15 residues. CDR3 residues: CASSLDRGSGNTIYF. CDR3 sequence (DNA): TGTGCCAGCAGCTTGGACAGGGGCTCTGGAAACACCATATATTTT.

The chain uses TRBV6-5 and TRBJ2-7; 9 bases are shared with TRBD1. V shed 7 bases and J 2 bases; nucleotides not matched to a gene: 3. This CDR3 region has 13 residues. Looked up from germline, CDR1 is MNHEY and CDR2 is SVGAGI. In nucleotides, the CDR3 is TGTGCCAGCAAACACAGGGGGCCCTACGAGCAGTACTTC. Encoded protein: CASKHRGPYEQYF.

This clone showed up just once. The chain recombines TRBV5-5 with TRBJ1-1; maybe TRBD1 (6 bases). The CDR3 covers 15 residues. Germline V gives CDR1 SGHKS, CDR2 YYEKEE (reference sequence). V lost 3 bases and J 4 bases, leaving 16 bases between the germline ends. For the CDR3, the DNA is TGTGCCAGCAGCTGGGACATGACCTCGAGCACTGAAGCTTTCTTT. Its translation: CASSWDMTSSTEAFF.